The clone carrying this T cell receptor (beta chain) has a handful of counts. Clones were read by immunoSEQ multiplex PCR, and TCRdb kept only the in-frame ones, dropping some. The sample yields roughly 42,000 clones, roughly three quarters seen once. The sort gate was single viable CD3+CD4+CD8-CD45RO+ cells for memory CD4+ T cells. The data are from a study of memory CD4+ T cells and cytomegalovirus serostatus. The CDR3 loop spans 15 amino acids. Trimming stripped 1 base from V and 2 bases from J, with 8 bases between. The germline gives CDR1 MGHDK, CDR2 SYGVNS. This sequence was found in an adult in good health and CMV-seronegative. Sequenced input: memory CD4+ T cells from blood. V usage is TRBV25-1 and J usage is TRBJ2-2; maybe TRBD2 (5 bases). The CDR3 DNA reads as TGTGCCAGCAGTGAATTTGGGAGAAACACCGGGGAGCTGTTTTTT. Translating gives CASSEFGRNTGELFF.